This is a list of T cell receptor beta chains from one sample in a study of T cells in Graves' hyperthyroidism and ophthalmopathy. TCRdb reprocessed the multiplex PCR reads via MiXCR and lists one record per CDR3 protein. The sample has some 600,000 distinct CDR3 sequences; approximately 15% are singletons. The sample was blood. The receptors here all came from a woman between 25 and 40 years old with Graves' hyperthyroidism that later progressed to Graves' ophthalmopathy. CDR3s include the opening cysteine and the closing phenylalanine or tryptophan. Each record gives: J gene, clone size, V gene, D gene, CDR3 length, CDR3 protein, CDR3 DNA. A D gene is named only where the DNA matches it firmly. Part of the rows lack a size; the others show once, few, many or a class for expanded clones.

TRBJ2-1,NA,TRBV6-1,TRBD2,16,CASSFPGLAKPNEQFF,TGTGCCAGCAGTTTTCCCGGACTAGCGAAGCCCAATGAGCAGTTCTTC
TRBJ2-1,NA,TRBV12-5,NA,15,CASSLGGVEYNEQFF,TGTGCTAGCTCCCTCGGGGGAGTAGAATACAATGAGCAGTTCTTC
TRBJ1-5,few,TRBV13,NA,13,CASSFRSNQPQHF,TGTGCCAGCAGCTTTCGTAGCAATCAGCCCCAGCATTTT
TRBJ2-2,many,TRBV5-1,NA,15,CASSLDFRGFGELFF,TGCGCCAGCAGCTTGGATTTCCGGGGGTTCGGGGAGCTGTTTTTT
TRBJ1-2,NA,TRBV7-9,NA,13,CASNLSLNYGYTF,TGTGCCAGCAACTTAAGCCTTAACTATGGCTACACCTTC
TRBJ1-2,many,TRBV7-2,TRBD1,13,CARRRGPGYGYTF,TGTGCCCGCCGCAGGGGGCCGGGCTATGGCTACACCTTC
TRBJ2-7,NA,TRBV6-1,TRBD2,17,CASRSQREGQAGYEQYF,TGTGCCAGCAGAAGCCAGCGGGAGGGCCAAGCAGGCTACGAGCAGTACTTC
TRBJ2-5,many,TRBV30,TRBD1,17,CAWSPAPRDRGKETQYF,TGTGCCTGGAGTCCCGCCCCCCGGGACAGGGGGAAAGAGACCCAGTACTTC
TRBJ1-4,many,TRBV6-5,NA,13,CASSYVENEKLFF,TGTGCCAGCAGTTACGTAGAGAATGAAAAACTGTTTTTT
TRBJ2-3,many,TRBV9,NA,12,CASSLRENTQYF,TGTGCCAGCAGCTTACGGGAGAATACGCAGTATTTT
TRBJ2-7,many,TRBV11-3,NA,13,CASSLLEPYEQYF,TGTGCCAGCAGCTTACTAGAGCCCTACGAGCAGTACTTC
TRBJ1-2,NA,TRBV11-3,TRBD1,17,CASSLEGLGQGNYGYTF,TGTGCCAGCAGCTTAGAGGGGCTTGGACAGGGGAACTATGGCTACACCTTC
TRBJ2-7,NA,TRBV13,NA,16,CASSPPLWDPTYEQYF,TGTGCCAGCAGCCCGCCCCTATGGGACCCGACCTACGAGCAGTACTTC
TRBJ2-1,many,TRBV11-3,TRBD1,15,CASSLDFARGYEQFF,TGTGCCAGCAGCTTAGATTTCGCCAGGGGGTATGAGCAGTTCTTC
TRBJ1-1,NA,TRBV20-1,NA,13,CSAGPGSYTEAFF,TGCAGTGCTGGCCCCGGGTCCTACACTGAAGCTTTCTTT
TRBJ1-1,few,TRBV20-1,TRBD1,14,CSRTDRGAGIEAFF,TGCAGCCGAACCGACAGGGGCGCAGGGATCGAAGCTTTCTTT
TRBJ1-4,many,TRBV6-5,NA,18,CASSYSNMGALANEKLFF,TGTGCCAGCAGTTACTCGAACATGGGGGCCCTTGCTAATGAAAAACTGTTTTTT